One sample yielded the 24 T cell receptor beta chains listed below, sequenced in a study of T cell changes during pregnancy in multiple sclerosis. The method was immunoSEQ multiplex PCR; TCRdb's version includes in-frame clones alone and lacks a portion of them. Here the sample spans tens of thousands of clones, just under 95% being singletons. This specimen consisted of CD4+ T cells from peripheral blood mononuclear cells, obtained in the third trimester of pregnancy. Receptors originate from a female donor with multiple sclerosis, enrolled in a pregnancy study.

The chain recombines TRBV19 with TRBJ2-1; D is possibly TRBD1 (6 bases). Per germline, CDR1 LNHDA and CDR2 SQIVND (reference sequence). Trimming took off 2 bases at V and 6 bases at J, with 20 bases between the two ends. The CDR3 covers 17 residues. In DNA form, the CDR3 reads TGTGCCAGTAGTATAAGGCCCGGACAGTCTGGGAGCAATGAGCAGTTCTTC. Translation: CASSIRPGQSGSNEQFF.

This rearrangement joins TRBV6-6 to TRBJ2-2, with TRBD2 identical over 9 bases. The V segment lost 8 bases and the J segment 6 bases; nucleotides outside the gene matches: 13. Germline lookup yields CDR1 MNHNY and CDR2 SVGAGI (reference sequence). CDR3 length equals 16 residues. CDR3 sequence: CASVTWVAGESGELFF. CDR3 in DNA: TGTGCCAGCGTTACGTGGGTAGCGGGAGAATCCGGGGAGCTGTTTTTT.

The V and J genes are TRBV5-4 and TRBJ2-5, with 10 positions matching TRBD2. Germline V CDR1 and CDR2: SGHNT, YYREEE (reference sequence). The ends lost 4 bases at V and 3 bases at J; junction bases unmatched: 12. CDR3 size: 17 residues. Here the CDR3 DNA reads TGTGCCAGCAGCCGGGGAGGACTAGCGGTCCTAGAAGAGACCCAGTACTTC. Translation gives CASSRGGLAVLEETQYF. Full variable domain (rest looked up from reference TRBV5-4 and TRBJ2-5): ETGVTQSPTHLIKTRGQQVTLRCSSQSGHNTVSWYQQALGQGPQFIFQYYREEENGRGNFPPRFSGLQFPNYSSELNVNALELDDSALYLCASSRGGLAVLEETQYFGPGTRLLVL.

V and J are TRBV25-1 and TRBJ2-7; possible D gene TRBD1, 5 bases. Trimming took off 3 bases at V and 5 bases at J, with 11 bases between the two ends. The CDR3 is 13 residues long. Germline assignment: CDR1 MGHDK and CDR2 SYGVNS. Here the CDR3 reads CASSDIRGHEQYF. In DNA, the CDR3 is TGTGCCAGCAGTGACATAAGGGGCCACGAGCAGTACTTC.

This clone was observed a single time. The chain joins TRBV14 to TRBJ1-1, with 7 bases fitting TRBD1. CDR1 is SGHDN and CDR2 is FVKESK in the germline V gene. This CDR3 has 18 amino acids. Unmatched junction bases numbered 13, after V lost 0 bases and J lost 3 bases. The CDR3 DNA follows: TGTGCCAGCAGCCAAGATTATTGGAGGGGGCGACAGGACACTGAAGCTTTCTTT. Amino acids: CASSQDYWRGRQDTEAFF.

The DNA of the CDR3 is TGTGCCAGCAGCTTAGGGGGACTAGCGGACCCCACAGATACGCAGTATTTT. Protein product: CASSLGGLADPTDTQYF. The chain links TRBV7-2 to TRBJ2-3, with 11 bases identical to TRBD2. V lost 1 base, J lost 2 bases, and 5 bases stayed unmatched. The germline gives CDR1 SGHTA, CDR2 FQGNSA. The CDR3 consists of 17 residues. Together with reference TRBV7-2 and TRBJ2-3, the CDR3 gives the full variable domain: GAGVSQSPSNKVTEKGKDVELRCDPISGHTALYWYRQSLGQGLEFLIYFQGNSAPDKSGLPSDRFSAERTGGSVSTLTIQRTQQEDSAVYLCASSLGGLADPTDTQYFGPGTRLTVL.

V is TRBV9 and J is TRBJ2-1, with a possible D match to TRBD1 (6 bases). The CDR3 runs to 12 residues. V lost 3 bases and J lost 10, with 11 bases in between. From germline, CDR1 is SGDLS and CDR2 YYNGEE. CDR3 DNA sequence: TGTGCCAGCAGCGGGGGGCACCGGGAGCAGTTCTTC. Translation gives CASSGGHREQFF.

The table lists this clone with a count of one. This chain connects TRBV19 to TRBJ2-7, with TRBD2 matching 13 bases. The CDR3 loop spans 15 amino acids. The germline CDR1 and CDR2 sequences are LNHDA and SQIVND (reference sequence). V was pared by 10 bases and J by 3 bases, with 9 bases of the junction left unmatched. CDR3 region: CATRTSGSGIYEQYF. CDR3 sequence (DNA): TGTGCCACCCGGACTAGCGGGAGTGGGATCTACGAGCAGTACTTC. Filled out from reference TRBV19 and TRBJ2-7, the complete variable domain reads DGGITQSPKYLFRKEGQNVTLSCEQNLNHDAMYWYRQDPGQGLRLIYYSQIVNDFQKGDIAEGYSVSREKKESFPLTVTSAQKNPTAFYLCATRTSGSGIYEQYFGPGTRLTVT.

This rearrangement joins TRBV5-6 to TRBJ1-5; no clear D gene. The CDR3 spans 15 residues. V was shortened by 2 bases and J by 1 base, with 10 bases between the two germline ends. Per germline, CDR1 SGHDT and CDR2 YYEEEE. CDR3 amino acids: CASSFSGVSNQPQHF. The CDR3 coding sequence is TGTGCCAGCAGCTTTTCCGGAGTAAGCAATCAGCCCCAGCATTTT.

The genes are TRBV13 and TRBJ2-7; unclear D gene. V dropped 5 bases and J dropped 2 bases, with 16 bases sitting between them. The CDR3 covers 15 residues. CDR1 is PRHDT and CDR2 is FYEKMQ in the germline V gene (reference sequence). The DNA of the CDR3 is TGTGCCAGCAGCCGAACCCTAAGCGCGACCTACGAGCAGTACTTC. Residues: CASSRTLSATYEQYF.

This rearrangement joins TRBV27 to TRBJ2-7; TRBD2 matches 8 bases. Germline loops: CDR1 MNHEY, CDR2 SMNVEV (reference sequence). The CDR3 is made up of 13 amino acids. Trimming cost V 6 bases and J 5 bases; bases outside gene matches: 6. The CDR3 DNA is TGTGCCAGCAGGGGTAGCGGGACACACGAGCAGTACTTC. This codes for CASRGSGTHEQYF.

This clone was seen once. V is TRBV9 and J is TRBJ2-3, with a weak D call TRBD2 (6 bases). V gave up 3 bases and J gave up 0 bases, with 14 bases separating them. Germline V gene sequence: CDR1 SGDLS, CDR2 YYNGEE. The length of the CDR3 is 16 residues. The CDR3 region has the DNA TGTGCCAGCAGCGGGCGGGATGGGCGGAGCACAGATACGCAGTATTTT. Its protein product is CASSGRDGRSTDTQYF.

The gene calls are TRBV4-2 and TRBJ2-1; 7 nucleotides agree with TRBD2. CDR3 length: 17 residues. V shed 0 bases and J 4 bases; nucleotides not matched to a gene: 9. CDR1 and CDR2 from the germline V gene are LGHNA and YNFKEQ. CDR3 sequence (DNA): TGTGCCAGCAGCCAAGAATCAAGGAGGGAGGGTTACAATGAGCAGTTCTTC. The encoded protein is CASSQESRREGYNEQFF.

The CDR3 loop reads CASSLINTGDLETQYF. The CDR3 DNA is TGTGCCAGCAGCTTGATCAATACGGGAGACTTAGAGACCCAGTACTTC. The chain couples TRBV5-4 to TRBJ2-5; a possible D gene is TRBD2 (6 bases). The length of the CDR3 is 16 residues. Germline CDR1 and CDR2: SGHNT and YYREEE (reference sequence). Trimming pared 1 base from V and 4 bases from J, leaving 17 bases between.

This rearrangement joins TRBV4-2 to TRBJ2-3; D might be TRBD2 (6 bases). V was pared by 0 bases and J by 0 bases, with 10 bases between. The CDR3 contains 16 residues. The germline CDR1 and CDR2 sequences are LGHNA and YNFKEQ. The CDR3, as DNA: TGTGCCAGCAGCCAAGATCCCAGCGGGAGCACAGATACGCAGTATTTT. Protein product: CASSQDPSGSTDTQYF.

The chain links TRBV29-1 to TRBJ1-3; no clear D. The CDR3 contains 14 residues. Trimming removed 6 bases from V and 4 bases from J, with 16 bases in between. Germline V gives CDR1 SQVTM, CDR2 ANQGSEA. CDR3 residues: CSVGLGQAGNTIYF. The CDR3 DNA sequence: TGCAGCGTCGGACTAGGGCAGGCCGGAAACACCATATATTTT.

Here the CDR3 DNA reads TGTGCCAGCAGCCAAGATCAGACCGGGAAGTGGCTTGAGCAGTTCTTC. It specifies CASSQDQTGKWLEQFF. The V gene is TRBV4-2, the J gene TRBJ2-1; D perhaps matches TRBD2 (5 bases). In germline, CDR1 is LGHNA, CDR2 YNFKEQ. The length of the CDR3 is 16 residues. V was shortened by 0 bases and J by 9 bases, with 18 bases between the two germline ends.

The gene calls are TRBV28 and TRBJ2-3; maybe TRBD1 (6 bases). This CDR3 contains 14 residues. Between the trimmed V and J ends, which lost 5 bases and 3 bases, there was a span of 12 bases. Germline CDR1 is MDHEN and CDR2 is SYDVKM. The chain's CDR3 is CASSPRGSTDTQYF. CDR3 DNA sequence: TGTGCCAGCAGTCCTAGGGGGAGTACAGATACGCAGTATTTT.

V usage is TRBV28 and J usage is TRBJ1-1; perhaps TRBD1 as D (5 bases). With 5 bases removed from V and 1 base from J, the gap between germline ends came to 11 bases. The CDR3 runs to 14 residues. Germline lookup yields CDR1 MDHEN and CDR2 SYDVKM. The CDR3 is CASSLQVRNTEAFF. The CDR3 DNA sequence: TGTGCCAGCAGTCTACAGGTCCGGAACACTGAAGCTTTCTTT.

The rearrangement links TRBV19 to TRBJ2-5; perhaps TRBD2 as D (5 bases). The germline gives CDR1 LNHDA, CDR2 SQIVND (reference sequence). With 6 bases removed from V and 10 bases from J, the gap between germline ends came to 18 bases. This CDR3 is 13 amino acids long. The CDR3 sequence is CASSSGPGVSQYF. Written as DNA, the CDR3 is TGTGCCAGTAGCTCCGGGCCCGGGGTGAGCCAGTACTTC.

The chain recombines TRBV7-9 with TRBJ2-7; TRBD2 agrees at 8 bases. CDR3 length equals 15 residues. Per the germline V gene, CDR1 is SEHNR and CDR2 is FQNEAQ (reference sequence). With V trimmed by 5 bases and J by 0 bases, 6 bases remained unmatched. CDR3: CASSPRLASSYEQYF. The CDR3 DNA is TGTGCCAGCAGCCCGAGACTAGCGTCCTCCTACGAGCAGTACTTC. The full variable domain, rest sourced from reference TRBV7-9 and TRBJ2-7, is DTGVSQNPRHKITKRGQNVTFRCDPISEHNRLYWYRQTLGQGPEFLTYFQNEAQLEKSRLLSDRFSAERPKGSFSTLEIQRTEQGDSAMYLCASSPRLASSYEQYFGPGTRLTVT.

The chain links TRBV9 to TRBJ2-1, with 9 positions matching TRBD2. This CDR3 is built from 15 residues. Losses at the gene ends were 7 bases for V and 1 base for J; bases not matched to a gene: 6. Germline lookup yields CDR1 SGDLS and CDR2 YYNGEE. This CDR3 reads CASSASGNSYNEQFF. CDR3 coding DNA: TGTGCCAGCTCGGCTAGCGGGAATTCCTACAATGAGCAGTTCTTC.

This chain uses TRBV29-1 with TRBJ1-1; D ambiguous. The V end was cut by 4 bases, the J end by 5 bases, with 11 bases between. CDR1 is SQVTM and CDR2 is ANQGSEA in the germline V gene. CDR3 length: 12 amino acids. The CDR3 here is CSVVGVGTEAFF. The CDR3, as DNA: TGCAGCGTTGTCGGGGTGGGGACTGAAGCTTTCTTT.

V and J are TRBV27 and TRBJ2-4, with 10 nucleotides matching TRBD1. Germline-derived CDR1 and CDR2 are MNHEY and SMNVEV (reference sequence). The CDR3 has 19 residues. V was clipped by 5 bases and J by 5 bases; unmatched bases: 18. The CDR3 region is CASSPTRDRGAFSQNIQYF. DNA for the CDR3: TGTGCCAGCAGTCCTACCCGGGACAGGGGAGCCTTTAGCCAAAACATTCAGTACTTC.